Listed below are T cell receptor beta chains from one sample, sequenced in a study of blood T cell repertoires in COVID-19. Measured with immunoSEQ multiplex PCR; TCRdb has only the in-frame clones, and not every one. The sample consists of about 160,000 clones, approximately 87% of them appearing once. The sample consisted of peripheral blood. The receptor set was obtained from a woman in her 70s with COVID-19, enrolled during active disease. CDR3s include the opening cysteine and the closing phenylalanine or tryptophan. A D gene is named only where the DNA matches it firmly. Where a row states a size, it is once, few, many or the class of an expanded clone; other rows omit it.

clone size	D gene	V gene	J gene	CDR3 protein
-	TRBD1	TRBV27	TRBJ1-5	CASSFSGTGGYQPQHF
-	TRBD1	TRBV7-8	TRBJ1-5	CASSPIGIQGYSNQPQHF
-	-	TRBV30	TRBJ1-1	CAWSVTRNTEAFF
-	-	TRBV27	TRBJ2-7	CASSLYPGEFPYEQYF
-	-	TRBV14	TRBJ1-2	CASSQGQTSHYGYTF
-	TRBD1	TRBV10-3	TRBJ2-7	CAISGRDRENEQYF
-	TRBD2	TRBV4-2	TRBJ2-5	CASSQDFGGGGKETQYF
-	TRBD1	TRBV18	TRBJ1-3	CASSSGQGEPGNTIYF
-	TRBD1	TRBV5-1	TRBJ2-7	CASARTGAEQYF
once	-	TRBV18	TRBJ1-6	CASSPDRSSYNSPLHF
-	TRBD2	TRBV7-8	TRBJ2-7	CASSLGPAGGSYEQYF
-	-	TRBV28	TRBJ1-1	CASRTLQDQNTEAFF
-	TRBD2	TRBV7-9	TRBJ2-3	CASSPGLAIGDTQYF
-	-	TRBV18	TRBJ1-2	CASSDGDYGYTF
-	-	TRBV28	TRBJ1-1	CASSISRGNTEAFF
-	-	TRBV15	TRBJ1-2	CATSLAGGRYGYTF
-	-	TRBV6-5	TRBJ2-7	CAPPLREQYF
few	TRBD2	TRBV7-2	TRBJ2-5	CASSWTSGQETQYF
once	-	TRBV5-4	TRBJ1-2	CASSKQGRDGYTF
-	TRBD1	TRBV5-1	TRBJ1-1	CASSPGTGANTEAFF
-	-	TRBV7-9	TRBJ1-3	CASSLRRDTIYF
-	-	TRBV28	TRBJ1-5	CASTLGSQGSNQPQHF
-	-	TRBV6-2/TRBV6-3	TRBJ2-2	CASSYSSRTENTGELFF
-	-	TRBV14	TRBJ2-7	CASSRNRRPYEQYF
-	TRBD1	TRBV19	TRBJ1-4	CATMDRGRGSNEKLFF
-	TRBD1	TRBV5-1	TRBJ2-7	CASSLTSTGGSYEQYF
-	-	TRBV3-1/TRBV3-2	TRBJ1-4	CASSQSGSRRNLEKLFF
-	-	TRBV28	TRBJ1-4	CASSLAQSNEKLFF
-	TRBD1	TRBV5-6	TRBJ2-2	CASSFNAGGTGELFF
-	TRBD1	TRBV6-1	TRBJ1-5	CASSPGTGSHQPQHF
-	TRBD1	TRBV7-9	TRBJ2-2	CASSPWDRGELFF
once	-	TRBV5-1	TRBJ1-4	CASSFTATANEKLFF
few	TRBD1	TRBV28	TRBJ1-1	CASSTPPYRGAEAFF
-	-	TRBV30	TRBJ2-5	CAWSAGALTQYF
-	TRBD2	TRBV5-1	TRBJ2-1	CASSPRGSGGGNNEQFF
-	TRBD1	TRBV28	TRBJ1-2	CASSLSRGVYGYTF
-	TRBD1	TRBV5-1	TRBJ1-6	CASSLAPTGHNSPLHF
-	TRBD1	TRBV2	TRBJ1-3	CASSGRGNTIYF
-	-	TRBV24-1	TRBJ1-5	CATSDLVGGNQPQHF
-	TRBD1	TRBV28	TRBJ1-6	CASSSGYTGGRASSPLHF
-	-	TRBV21-1	TRBJ1-5	CASSSTGGDSNQPQHF
-	TRBD1	TRBV19	TRBJ1-6	CASRATDRVYNSPLHF
-	TRBD1	TRBV29-1	TRBJ2-7	CSVGGQGGEQYF
-	-	TRBV7-2	TRBJ1-5	CASSLGRVNQPQHF
few	-	TRBV5-5	TRBJ1-1	CASSRGGFENTEAFF
-	-	TRBV10-3	TRBJ1-1	CAISPGLRTEAFF
-	-	TRBV5-1	TRBJ2-3	CASSLAVPRDTQYF
-	-	TRBV7-9	TRBJ1-1	CASSWDINTEAFF